The clone carrying this T cell receptor beta chain has just a few counts. The sample comes from a study of CD8+CD57+ T cells in acquired aplastic anemia. Researchers used genomic DNA as the template to profile TCR beta VDJ and CDR3. TCRdb reanalysed the reads using MiXCR and keeps one entry per CDR3 protein. The sample contains around 430,000 distinct CDR3 sequences, approximately 32% of which appear only once. The CDR3 spans 14 residues. The trim removed 4 bases at V and 4 bases at J, leaving 7 bases unmatched. Germline V CDR1 and CDR2: MGHRA, YSYEKL. Sequencing was done on patients that had shown CD8+CD57+ cell expansion by flow cytometry.

This TCR came from a human donor with aplastic anemia. The chain carries TRBV4-1 and TRBJ2-7, with TRBD1 matching 7 bases. Sequencing was done on a sample of sorted CD4+, CD8+, or CD8+CD57+ T cells (not recorded which) from PBMCs. CDR3 loop: CASSPGTAEYEQYF. CDR3 in DNA: TGCGCCAGCAGCCCGGGGACAGCCGAGTACGAGCAGTACTTC.